This T cell receptor beta chain stems from a study of STAT5B mutations in CD4+ large granular lymphocyte leukemia. Whole-study results and caveats: Patient CD4-sorted repertoires looked more clonal than healthy CD4+ repertoires, even without putative leukemic clones. Compared with healthy controls (2/35), patient top clones favored TRBV06 (8/27). No patients shared main leukemic clonotypes, though less than 30% appeared at low frequency elsewhere.

As processed by the authors: A productive frequency of 2.59 x 10-5 was the lowest detectable. Repertoires were generated with immunoSEQ multiplex PCR, while TCRdb's copy carries only in-frame clones and drops some. V, J and clone size are taken as reported in that table, and D and trimming were inferred from the DNA itself. This table has around 20,000 clones, approximately 71% appearing once. On this clone: Its antigen remains unknown.

The V and J ends lost 1 base and 8 bases, in that order; junction bases with no gene match: 14. The germline gives CDR1 LNHNV, CDR2 YYDKDF (reference sequence). This CDR3 region has 17 residues. The clonotype comes from a human donor in good health. This rearrangement joins TRBV15 to TRBJ1-2, with TRBD1 matching 9 bases. The sample was CD4+ T cells from blood buffy coats. The CDR3 DNA reads TGTGCCACCAGCAGAGGTCTGGAGGACAGGGGCAATTCAGGCTACACCTTC. This gives the protein CATSRGLEDRGNSGYTF.